Listed below are T cell receptor beta chains from one sample, sequenced in a study of blood T cell repertoires in COVID-19. Data came from immunoSEQ multiplex PCR; TCRdb stores just in-frame clones and leaves some out. The sample carries roughly 150,000 clones, around 88% recorded once. Sequenced sample: peripheral blood. These receptors came from a man aged 55 to 69 with active or convalescent COVID-19. Each CDR3 is given with its conserved first and last residue. D genes are given only for firm matches. Rows give clone size only sometimes, using once, few, many, or a class for an expanded clone.

D,J,V,size,DNA,CDR3
TRBD2,TRBJ2-7,TRBV10-3,-,TGTGCCATCAGTGCCTCGGCGGGAGAAGGGACGTACGAGCAGTACTTC,CAISASAGEGTYEQYF
-,TRBJ2-3,TRBV7-2,-,TGTGCCAGCAGCTTGCAGATTGGTAGCACAGATACGCAGTATTTT,CASSLQIGSTDTQYF
-,TRBJ1-2,TRBV14,-,TGTGCCAGCAGCCAAGTCTCGGGGGTGGAGGGCTACACCTTC,CASSQVSGVEGYTF
TRBD1,TRBJ2-7,TRBV24-1,-,TGTGCCACCAGTGATGCTACACAGGGGGTTAACGAGGGTTCGCAGTACTTC,CATSDATQGVNEGSQYF
-,TRBJ1-1,TRBV2,few,TGTGCCAGCATTTACAGGGCCATGAACACTGAAGCTTTCTTT,CASIYRAMNTEAFF
-,TRBJ1-4,TRBV6-2/TRBV6-3,-,TGTGCCAGCCGTTTGAGGGACACCGATGAAAAACTGTTTTTT,CASRLRDTDEKLFF
TRBD1,TRBJ1-2,TRBV19,-,TGTGCCAGTAGTTTCTTGACAGGGGAAAGCTATGGCTACACCTTC,CASSFLTGESYGYTF
TRBD2,TRBJ2-7,TRBV6-5,-,TGTGCCAGCACCCGAGGAGCGGGAAACTCCTACGAGCAGTACTTC,CASTRGAGNSYEQYF
-,TRBJ1-2,TRBV5-5,-,TGTGCCAGCAGCGTTCTCCAGGGGCGAGGCTATGGCTACACCTTC,CASSVLQGRGYGYTF
-,TRBJ1-4,TRBV6-5,-,TGTGCCAGCGGTCTAGGGGGGGGACGGGAAAAACTGTTTTTT,CASGLGGGREKLFF
TRBD1,TRBJ1-6,TRBV5-5,-,TGTGCCAGCAGCTTGCCCTGGCAGGGGGCCTCACCCCTCCACTTT,CASSLPWQGASPLHF
-,TRBJ2-1,TRBV10-1,-,TGCGCCAGCAGACACAGGGATTGTGAGCAGTTCTTC,CASRHRDCEQFF
-,TRBJ1-6,TRBV28,-,TGTGCCAGCACCACTTTGTCCGGGCAGGGGAGATCGAATAATTCACCCCTCCACTTT,CASTTLSGQGRSNNSPLHF
-,TRBJ2-2,TRBV4-3,-,TGCGCCAGCAGCCAAGAGAGGGTTACCGGGGAGCTGTTTTTT,CASSQERVTGELFF
TRBD1,TRBJ1-1,TRBV24-1,-,TGTGCCACCAGTGATGCAGGGGGCCGGGGAGGCACTGAAGCTTTCTTT,CATSDAGGRGGTEAFF
-,TRBJ2-2,TRBV20-1,few,TGCAGTGCCGCGGGTTCCGGGGAGCTGTTTTTT,CSAAGSGELFF
-,TRBJ1-6,TRBV30,-,TGTGCCTGGAGGCCTGCCACGGCGGACTCCTATAATTCACCCCTCCACTTT,CAWRPATADSYNSPLHF
-,TRBJ2-3,TRBV5-5,-,TGTGCCAGCAGCTTAACAGGGATGGAAGGGTCAGATACGCAGTATTTT,CASSLTGMEGSDTQYF
-,TRBJ2-7,TRBV19,-,TGTGCCAGTAGTATTGAGCCGCGCGAGCAGTACTTC,CASSIEPREQYF
TRBD1,TRBJ2-7,TRBV4-3,-,TGCGCCAGCAGCCCCTACCGGACAGGCTACGAGCAGTACTTC,CASSPYRTGYEQYF
TRBD1,TRBJ2-7,TRBV3-1/TRBV3-2,-,TGTGCCAGCAGCCTTGGACAGGGGGCGATCGAGCAGTACTTC,CASSLGQGAIEQYF
TRBD2,TRBJ2-1,TRBV7-8,once,TGTGCCAGCAGCTTAGCGTATCAGCTAGCGGGAGAATCCCATGAGCAGTTCTTC,CASSLAYQLAGESHEQFF
TRBD2,TRBJ2-5,TRBV28,once,TGTGCCAGCAGTACGGGGGGGGCCTCCCAAGAGACCCAGTACTTC,CASSTGGASQETQYF
-,TRBJ2-1,TRBV15,-,TGTGCCACCAGCAGAGATCGGGTGGGGGGTATCTACAATGAGCAGTTCTTC,CATSRDRVGGIYNEQFF
TRBD1,TRBJ2-1,TRBV6-5,-,TGTGCCAGCAGTTATGGGGACAGGGGACATGAGCAGTTCTTC,CASSYGDRGHEQFF
-,TRBJ1-6,TRBV4-1,-,TGCGCCAGCAGCCAAGAGGGGGGGAGCTCCTATAATTCACCCCTCCACTTT,CASSQEGGSSYNSPLHF
TRBD2,TRBJ2-7,TRBV9,-,TGTGCCAGCAGCGTGGGACTAGCGGGGGCCCCCTACGAGCAGTACTTC,CASSVGLAGAPYEQYF
TRBD2,TRBJ2-1,TRBV14,-,TGTGCCAGCAGCCAAGATCTAGCCTCTAGCGGGAGTGAGCAGTTCTTC,CASSQDLASSGSEQFF